A selection of T cell receptor beta chains follows, all from one sample in a study of vaccination and CD4 T cells after COVID-19. Each CDR3 protein gets one entry after TCRdb re-called the PCR reads with MiXCR. This table has around 12,000 distinct CDR3 sequences, about 38% appearing once. No antigens are known for them. The sequences come from CD4+ T cells from blood, cultured in vitro, collected after SARS-CoV-2 vaccination. These receptors were collected from a human donor who had recovered from COVID-19. CDR3s include the opening cysteine and the closing phenylalanine or tryptophan. D genes are given only for firm matches. For some rows the clone size is stated as once, few or many, or as a class when expanded; others skip it.

V gene	clone size	J gene	D gene	CDR3 DNA	CDR3 protein
TRBV5-4	NA	TRBJ1-6	TRBD1	TGTGCCAGCAGCTCCGGGACAGTAAATAATTCACCCCTCCACTTT	CASSSGTVNNSPLHF
TRBV19	few	TRBJ1-5	NA	TGTGCCAGTATCGGTCCCCACCCGGGCAATCAGCCCCAGCATTTT	CASIGPHPGNQPQHF
TRBV7-9	NA	TRBJ2-7	TRBD1	TGTGCTACCCCAACCGGGGACAGTGCCTCCAGCGAGCAGTACTTC	CATPTGDSASSEQYF
TRBV20-1	few	TRBJ2-3	NA	TGCAGTGCTAGCTCTGAGACATCGGTTAGCACAGATACGCAGTATTTT	CSASSETSVSTDTQYF
TRBV29-1	NA	TRBJ1-2	NA	TGCAGCGTTCAAGGGGCCCTAGCTAACTATGGCTACACCTTC	CSVQGALANYGYTF
TRBV7-2	NA	TRBJ1-5	NA	TGTGCCAGCAGCCCGACGAGACCACGGGAGTATCAGCCCCAGCATTTT	CASSPTRPREYQPQHF
TRBV5-5	NA	TRBJ2-7	NA	TGTGCCAGCAGCTTGGCCTTGGGGGGCGAGCAGTACTTC	CASSLALGGEQYF
TRBV7-2	few	TRBJ1-5	TRBD1	TGTGCCAGCAGCCCCGGGACAGTCCTCACGGGGCAGCCCCAGCATTTT	CASSPGTVLTGQPQHF
TRBV7-2	few	TRBJ2-7	TRBD2	TGTGCCAGCAGCGGAGGGACTACTTCCTACGAGCAGTACTTC	CASSGGTTSYEQYF
TRBV4-3	few	TRBJ1-1	NA	TGCGCCAGCAGCCAAGGAGACAGGTACATGAACACTGAAGCTTTCTTT	CASSQGDRYMNTEAFF
TRBV6-5	NA	TRBJ2-1	NA	TGTGCCAGCAGTTACGATGCAATTTCCTACAATGAGCAGTTCTTC	CASSYDAISYNEQFF
TRBV20-1	NA	TRBJ1-2	NA	TGCAGTGCTCGAGCCCAAACGCGATATGGCTACACCTTC	CSARAQTRYGYTF
TRBV20-1	NA	TRBJ2-7	TRBD2	TGCATTCCTAGCGGGACCTCCTACGAGCAGTACTTC	CIPSGTSYEQYF
TRBV20-1	NA	TRBJ1-5	NA	TGCAGTGCTAGTACCCGACAGTATAGCAATCAGCCCCAGCATTTT	CSASTRQYSNQPQHF
TRBV6-4	NA	TRBJ2-5	TRBD1	TGTGCCAGCAGCTTCAACCGGGACAGGGATAGAGCCCAGTACTTC	CASSFNRDRDRAQYF
TRBV28	few	TRBJ1-4	NA	TGTGCCAGCATCGGGGGGGCGGGGGAAAAACTGTTTTTT	CASIGGAGEKLFF
TRBV7-2	few	TRBJ2-1	NA	TGTGCCAGCAGCTTAGGGGGTCCCGACAATGAGCAGTTCTTC	CASSLGGPDNEQFF
TRBV19	NA	TRBJ1-2	TRBD1	TGTGCCAGTAGTATCGGTGGGACAGGGTCCTATGGCTACACCTTC	CASSIGGTGSYGYTF
TRBV19	NA	TRBJ1-2	NA	TGTGCCAGTAGTACCGGACAGACCAGCTATGGCTACACCTTC	CASSTGQTSYGYTF
TRBV19	NA	TRBJ1-4	TRBD1	TGTGCCACCACACAGGGACAGTACACCGAAAAACTGTTTTTT	CATTQGQYTEKLFF
TRBV25-1	NA	TRBJ1-2	NA	TGTGCCAGCAGTGATGCGGGCCGGGGTGGCTACACCTTC	CASSDAGRGGYTF
TRBV20-1	NA	TRBJ1-2	TRBD1	TGCAGTGCATCGACAGGGACTAACTATGGCTACACCTTC	CSASTGTNYGYTF
TRBV7-9	NA	TRBJ1-4	NA	TGTGCCAGCAGCTTCACAGGGTTGTCTGGTGAAAAACTGTTTTTT	CASSFTGLSGEKLFF
TRBV5-5	NA	TRBJ1-3	NA	TGTGCCAGCAGCTTGGCGGCAGGGGCAGCAACCGCAAACACCATATATTTT	CASSLAAGAATANTIYF
TRBV6-1	NA	TRBJ2-4	NA	TGTGCCAGCAGTGAGGATACCGGGACACTTCAGTACTTC	CASSEDTGTLQYF
TRBV5-1	NA	TRBJ1-1	NA	TGCGCCAGCAGCTTGGACATCGGAACTGAAGCTTTCTTT	CASSLDIGTEAFF
TRBV21-1	NA	TRBJ2-7	NA	TGTGCCAGCAGCCCCCTGAACCAGGACTGCCACGAGCAGTACTTC	CASSPLNQDCHEQYF
TRBV20-1	once	TRBJ2-1	TRBD2	TGCAGTGCTAGAGATCCGAGCGAGGCTAGCGGCTACTCCTACAATGAGCAGTTCTTC	CSARDPSEASGYSYNEQFF
TRBV28	NA	TRBJ1-2	NA	TGTGCCAGCAGTCCCGAACCTGGACCCAGCTATGGCTACACCTTC	CASSPEPGPSYGYTF
TRBV20-1	few	TRBJ1-6	TRBD1	TGCAGTGCTAGAGCCCCGACAGGGGTGGGCCATTCACCCCTCCACTTT	CSARAPTGVGHSPLHF
TRBV7-3	few	TRBJ2-7	NA	TGTGCCAGCAGCTTAGGGTCAGGCCAGGCCTACGAGCAGTACTTC	CASSLGSGQAYEQYF
TRBV7-2	NA	TRBJ2-3	NA	TGTGCCAGCAGCCCAAGACAGGTGGTGGTCGCAGATACGCAGTATTTT	CASSPRQVVVADTQYF
TRBV24-1	NA	TRBJ2-7	TRBD1	TGTGCCACCAGTGATACTCCGGGACAGGGGGGTCCGCAGTACTTC	CATSDTPGQGGPQYF
TRBV30	NA	TRBJ1-5	NA	TGTGCCTGGAGTCCCCGCGGACGGATAAATCAGCCCCAGCATTTT	CAWSPRGRINQPQHF
TRBV28	NA	TRBJ1-6	TRBD1	TGTGCCAGCACCAGACAGGGGGCGGTCCACTTT	CASTRQGAVHF
TRBV11-2	NA	TRBJ1-3	NA	TGCGCCAGCAGCCGACACCCCGGGGAGGCTGGAAACACCATATATTTT	CASSRHPGEAGNTIYF
TRBV6-1	NA	TRBJ2-1	NA	TGTGCCAGCAGGCGGTCCTCGCTCAGCTCCTACAATGAGCAGTCCTTC	CASRRSSLSSYNEQSF
TRBV7-2	large	TRBJ2-3	TRBD2	TGTGCCAGCAGCCAGAGCGGGAGGGTGGATACGCAGTATTTT	CASSQSGRVDTQYF
TRBV6-1	NA	TRBJ2-7	NA	TGTGCCAGCAGTGAGAAGCCTAGGGACATCTCCTACGAGCAGTACTTC	CASSEKPRDISYEQYF
TRBV7-2	NA	TRBJ2-2	TRBD2	TGTGCCAGCAGCCGGGTGGCAGGGCCTAGCGGGAGGGGGGAGCTGTTTTTT	CASSRVAGPSGRGELFF
TRBV2	NA	TRBJ2-1	TRBD2	TGTGCCAGTCGGGGGGGGAGCCCCTACAATGAGCAGTTCTTC	CASRGGSPYNEQFF
TRBV6-2/TRBV6-3	NA	TRBJ1-3	NA	TGTGCCAGCAGCCTGAAGGCTGGAAACACCATATATTTT	CASSLKAGNTIYF
TRBV28	NA	TRBJ2-1	NA	TGTGCCAGCATCGATAGGGGGGAAGGCAATGAGCAGTTCTTC	CASIDRGEGNEQFF
TRBV20-1	medium-sized	TRBJ2-2	TRBD2	TGCAGTGCCTCCCCCGCCGGGAGGCGGGACACCGGGGAGCTGTTTTTT	CSASPAGRRDTGELFF
TRBV7-2	NA	TRBJ2-7	NA	TGTGCCAGCAGCCAGGCCCTCGTTACACTAGCTACCGAGCAGTACTTC	CASSQALVTLATEQYF
TRBV6-1	few	TRBJ2-7	NA	TGTGCCGTCCTCGGAGGCAGCCTAACAAACTACGAGCAGTACTTC	CAVLGGSLTNYEQYF
TRBV7-9	NA	TRBJ2-7	NA	TGTGCCAGCAGCTTATTCCAGGCCACCTACGAGCAGTACTTC	CASSLFQATYEQYF
TRBV25-1	NA	TRBJ1-1	NA	TGTGCCAGCATCCCGCCCGGGGGGCGCGGGGACACTGAAGCTTTCTTT	CASIPPGGRGDTEAFF
TRBV27	few	TRBJ2-5	TRBD2	TGTGCCAGCAGTCCCCTGGGAGCGGGAGGGCAAGAGACCCAGTACTTC	CASSPLGAGGQETQYF
TRBV29-1	NA	TRBJ2-7	NA	TGCAGCGTTGGGCAGAGCTACGAGCAGTACTTC	CSVGQSYEQYF
TRBV6-1	NA	TRBJ1-2	NA	TGTGCCAGCAGTCCGTCGGTGGAGCCCGATGGCTACACCTTC	CASSPSVEPDGYTF
TRBV19	few	TRBJ1-2	NA	TGTGCCAGTAGTCGGGACGGCTCCGCAGGGCCTACGAAATCGGGTGGCTACACCTTC	CASSRDGSAGPTKSGGYTF
TRBV19	NA	TRBJ2-2	NA	TGTGCCAGTAGTTGGGGTCGAGCAACCGACACCGGGGAGCTGTTTTTT	CASSWGRATDTGELFF
TRBV6-1	NA	TRBJ1-5	NA	TGTGCCGTGGGGCTTAATCAGCCCCAGCATTTT	CAVGLNQPQHF
TRBV4-1	NA	TRBJ1-1	NA	TGCGCCAGCAGCCAAGATCGTCGCGGGGGTCCTGAAGCTTTCTTT	CASSQDRRGGPEAFF
TRBV20-1	few	TRBJ2-1	NA	TGCAGTGCTCAACGTTTAGTCACTCTTAGCTCCTACAATGAGCAGTTCTTC	CSAQRLVTLSSYNEQFF
TRBV12-3/TRBV12-4	few	TRBJ2-2	NA	TGTGCCAGCAGACAGGCCGCGAACACCGGGGAGCTGTTTTTT	CASRQAANTGELFF